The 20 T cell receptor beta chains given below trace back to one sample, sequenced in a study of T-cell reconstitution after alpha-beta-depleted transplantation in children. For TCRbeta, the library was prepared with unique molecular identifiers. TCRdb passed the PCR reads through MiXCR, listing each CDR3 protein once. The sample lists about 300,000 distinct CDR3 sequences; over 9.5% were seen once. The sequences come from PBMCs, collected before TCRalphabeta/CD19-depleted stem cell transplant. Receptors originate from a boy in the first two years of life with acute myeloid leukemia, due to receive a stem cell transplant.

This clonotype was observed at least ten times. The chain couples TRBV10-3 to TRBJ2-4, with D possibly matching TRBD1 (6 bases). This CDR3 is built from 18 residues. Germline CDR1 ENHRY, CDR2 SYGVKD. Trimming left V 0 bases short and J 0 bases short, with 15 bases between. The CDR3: CAISESSLDSQAKNIQYF. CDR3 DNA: TGTGCCATCAGTGAGTCGAGTCTGGACAGTCAAGCCAAAAACATTCAGTACTTC.

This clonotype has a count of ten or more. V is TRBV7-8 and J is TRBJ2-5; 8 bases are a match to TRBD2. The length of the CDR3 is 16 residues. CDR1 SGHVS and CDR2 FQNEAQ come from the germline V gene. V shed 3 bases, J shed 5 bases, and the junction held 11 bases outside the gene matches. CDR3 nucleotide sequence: TGTGCCAGCAGCTTTGGGACTAGGCCTTCGGGGGAGACCCAGTACTTC. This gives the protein CASSFGTRPSGETQYF.

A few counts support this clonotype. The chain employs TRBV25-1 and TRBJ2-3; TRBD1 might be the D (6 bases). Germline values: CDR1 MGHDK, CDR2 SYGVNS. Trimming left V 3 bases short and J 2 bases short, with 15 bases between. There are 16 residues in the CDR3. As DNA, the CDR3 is TGTGCCAGCAGTGAGACCGACAGGCCCCACACAGATACGCAGTATTTT. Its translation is CASSETDRPHTDTQYF. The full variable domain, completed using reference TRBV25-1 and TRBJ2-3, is EADIYQTPRYLVIGTGKKITLECSQTMGHDKMYWYQQDPGMELHLIHYSYGVNSTEKGDLSSESTVSRIRTEHFPLTLESARPSHTSQYLCASSETDRPHTDTQYFGPGTRLTVL.

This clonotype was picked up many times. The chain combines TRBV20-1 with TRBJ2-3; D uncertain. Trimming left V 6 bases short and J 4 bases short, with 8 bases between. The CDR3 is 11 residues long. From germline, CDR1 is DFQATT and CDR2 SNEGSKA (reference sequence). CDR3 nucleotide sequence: TGCAGTGCCACCCTCGCAGATACGCAGTATTTT. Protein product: CSATLADTQYF.

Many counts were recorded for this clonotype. The CDR3 sequence is CASRRILSTKSTGDLTDTQYF. The CDR3 nucleotides read TGTGCCAGCAGACGGATTCTGAGTACGAAATCGACAGGGGACCTCACAGATACGCAGTATTTT. This chain uses TRBV11-1 with TRBJ2-3; 8 bases agree with TRBD1. This CDR3 is built from 21 residues. Trimming cost V 6 bases and J 2 bases; bases outside gene matches: 25. From germline, CDR1 is SGHAT and CDR2 FQDESV (reference sequence).

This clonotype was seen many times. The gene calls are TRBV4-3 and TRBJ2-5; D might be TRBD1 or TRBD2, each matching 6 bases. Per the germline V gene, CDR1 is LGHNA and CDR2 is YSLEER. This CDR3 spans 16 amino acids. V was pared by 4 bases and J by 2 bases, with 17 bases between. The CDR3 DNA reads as TGCGCCAGCAGCCGAGGCCGGGGGCACCCTCAAGAGACCCAGTACTTC. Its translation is CASSRGRGHPQETQYF.

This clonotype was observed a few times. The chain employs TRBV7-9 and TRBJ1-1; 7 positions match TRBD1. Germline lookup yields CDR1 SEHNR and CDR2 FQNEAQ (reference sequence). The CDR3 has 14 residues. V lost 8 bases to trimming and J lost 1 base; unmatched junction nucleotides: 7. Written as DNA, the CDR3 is TGTGCCAGCTACAGGGGATTGAGGAACACTGAAGCTTTCTTT. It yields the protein CASYRGLRNTEAFF.

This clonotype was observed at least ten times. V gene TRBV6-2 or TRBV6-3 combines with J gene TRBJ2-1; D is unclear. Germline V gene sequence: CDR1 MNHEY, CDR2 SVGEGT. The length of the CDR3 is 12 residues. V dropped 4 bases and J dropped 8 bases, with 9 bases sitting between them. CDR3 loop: CASSLYGYEQFF. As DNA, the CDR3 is TGTGCCAGCAGTTTATATGGGTATGAGCAGTTCTTC.

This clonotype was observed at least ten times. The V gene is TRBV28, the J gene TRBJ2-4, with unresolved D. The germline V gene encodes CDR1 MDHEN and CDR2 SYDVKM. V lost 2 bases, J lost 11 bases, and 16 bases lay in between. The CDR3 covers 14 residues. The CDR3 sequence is CASSLRVPYVFQYF. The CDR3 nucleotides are TGTGCCAGCAGTTTAAGGGTCCCATACGTATTTCAGTACTTC.

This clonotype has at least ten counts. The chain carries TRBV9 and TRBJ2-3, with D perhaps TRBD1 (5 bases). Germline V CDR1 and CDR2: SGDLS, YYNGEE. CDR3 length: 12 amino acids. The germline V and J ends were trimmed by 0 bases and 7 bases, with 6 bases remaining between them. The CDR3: CASSVEGNTQYF. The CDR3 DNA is TGTGCCAGCAGCGTAGAGGGGAATACGCAGTATTTT. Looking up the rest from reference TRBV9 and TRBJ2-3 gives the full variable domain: DSGVTQTPKHLITATGQRVTLRCSPRSGDLSVYWYQQSLDQGLQFLIQYYNGEERAKGNILERFSAQQFPDLHSELNLSSLELGDSALYFCASSVEGNTQYFGPGTRLTVL.

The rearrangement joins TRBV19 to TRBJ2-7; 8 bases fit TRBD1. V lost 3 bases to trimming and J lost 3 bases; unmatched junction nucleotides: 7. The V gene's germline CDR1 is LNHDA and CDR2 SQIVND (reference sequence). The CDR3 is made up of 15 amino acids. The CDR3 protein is CASSIPGQGGYEQYF. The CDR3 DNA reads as TGTGCCAGTAGTATCCCCGGACAGGGTGGCTACGAGCAGTACTTC. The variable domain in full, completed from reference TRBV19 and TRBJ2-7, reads DGGITQSPKYLFRKEGQNVTLSCEQNLNHDAMYWYRQDPGQGLRLIYYSQIVNDFQKGDIAEGYSVSREKKESFPLTVTSAQKNPTAFYLCASSIPGQGGYEQYFGPGTRLTVT.

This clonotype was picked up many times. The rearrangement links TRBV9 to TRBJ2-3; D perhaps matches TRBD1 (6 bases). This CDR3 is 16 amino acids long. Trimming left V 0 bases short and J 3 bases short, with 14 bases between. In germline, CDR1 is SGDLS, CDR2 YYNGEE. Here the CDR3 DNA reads TGTGCCAGCAGCGTAGTTTTGAGAGGGGGAACAGATACGCAGTATTTT. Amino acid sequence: CASSVVLRGGTDTQYF.

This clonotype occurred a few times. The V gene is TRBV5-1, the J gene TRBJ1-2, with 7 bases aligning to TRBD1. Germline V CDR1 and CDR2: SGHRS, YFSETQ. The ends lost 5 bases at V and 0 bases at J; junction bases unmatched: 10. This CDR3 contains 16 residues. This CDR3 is CASRPGQALANYGYTF. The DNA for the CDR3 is TGCGCCAGCAGACCCGGACAGGCTCTAGCTAACTATGGCTACACCTTC.

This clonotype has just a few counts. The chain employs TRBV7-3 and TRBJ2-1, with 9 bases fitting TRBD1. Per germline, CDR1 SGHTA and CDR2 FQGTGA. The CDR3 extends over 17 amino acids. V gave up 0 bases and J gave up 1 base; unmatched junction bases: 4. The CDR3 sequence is CASSLTRQGGSYNEQFF. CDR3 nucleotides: TGTGCCAGCAGCTTAACTCGACAGGGGGGGTCCTACAATGAGCAGTTCTTC.

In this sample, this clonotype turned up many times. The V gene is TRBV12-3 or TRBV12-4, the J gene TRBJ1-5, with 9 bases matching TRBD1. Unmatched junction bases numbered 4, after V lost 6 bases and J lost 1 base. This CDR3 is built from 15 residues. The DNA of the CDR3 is TGTGCCAGCAGGCCACAGGGGGCGAGCAATCAGCCCCAGCATTTT. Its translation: CASRPQGASNQPQHF.

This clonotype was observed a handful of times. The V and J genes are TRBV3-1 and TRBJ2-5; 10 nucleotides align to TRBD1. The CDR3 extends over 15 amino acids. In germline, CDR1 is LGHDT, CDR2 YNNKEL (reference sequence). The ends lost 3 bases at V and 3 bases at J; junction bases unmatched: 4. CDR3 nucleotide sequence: TGTGCCAGCAGCCATACCGGGACAGGGGAAGAGACCCAGTACTTC. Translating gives CASSHTGTGEETQYF.

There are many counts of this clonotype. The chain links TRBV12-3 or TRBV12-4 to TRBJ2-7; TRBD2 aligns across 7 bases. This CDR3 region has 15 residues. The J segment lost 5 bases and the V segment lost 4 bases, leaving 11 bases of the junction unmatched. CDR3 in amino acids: CASSSFTPGGNEQYF. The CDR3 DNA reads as TGTGCCAGCAGTTCCTTTACTCCCGGGGGGAACGAGCAGTACTTC.

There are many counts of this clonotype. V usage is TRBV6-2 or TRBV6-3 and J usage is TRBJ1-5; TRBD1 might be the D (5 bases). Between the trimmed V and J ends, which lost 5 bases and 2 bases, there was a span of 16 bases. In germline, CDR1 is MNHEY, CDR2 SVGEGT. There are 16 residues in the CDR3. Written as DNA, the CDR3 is TGTGCCAGCAGTAGCCCGCGGGGCCGCGGCAATCAGCCCCAGCATTTT. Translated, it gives CASSSPRGRGNQPQHF.

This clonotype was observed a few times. The CDR3 here is CASSDRGGYSNQPQHF. The CDR3 bases are TGTGCCAGCAGTGACAGGGGAGGGTATAGCAATCAGCCCCAGCATTTT. The chain has TRBV28 and TRBJ1-5, with TRBD1 matching 8 bases. Germline loops: CDR1 MDHEN, CDR2 SYDVKM. The V and J ends lost 5 bases and 0 bases, in that order; junction bases with no gene match: 6. The CDR3 has 16 amino acids.

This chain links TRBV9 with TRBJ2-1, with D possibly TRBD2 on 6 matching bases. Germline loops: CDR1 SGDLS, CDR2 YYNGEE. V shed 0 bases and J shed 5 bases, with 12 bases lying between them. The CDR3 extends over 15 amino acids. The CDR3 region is CASSVVSGRDNEQFF. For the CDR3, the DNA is TGTGCCAGCAGCGTAGTTAGCGGCCGAGACAATGAGCAGTTCTTC.